The 25 T cell receptor beta chains given below trace back to one sample, sequenced in a study of T cells in women clearing cervical HPV infection. The table came from immunoSEQ multiplex PCR; TCRdb's copy has only in-frame clones and leaves some out. The repertoire table contains 42,000 or so clones. Sequencing used blood buffy coat. Receptors originate from a woman aged 18 to 75 with a cervical HPV16 infection that either progressed to CIN3+ or cleared (not recorded which).

Points on this clone: The CDR3 goes on 3 residues after the read ends, and that part is filled in from the germline J gene. The rearrangement uses TRBV2 and TRBJ1-1; TRBD1 agrees at 8 bases. This CDR3 region has 12 residues. With V trimmed by 7 bases and J by 7 bases, 5 bases remained unmatched. Germline CDR1 SNHLY, CDR2 FYNNEI. This CDR3 reads CASTWDRSEAFF. Incomplete CDR3 DNA: TGTGCCAGCACCTGGGACAGGAGTGAA. Complete variable domain (other parts from reference TRBV2 and TRBJ1-1): EPEVTQTPSHQVTQMGQEVILRCVPISNHLYFYWYRQILGQKVEFLVSFYNNEISEKSEIFDDQFSVERPDGSNFTLKIRSTKLEDSAMYFCASTWDRSEAFFGQGTRLTVV.

A word on this clone: The DNA ends 3 residues before the CDR3 does, and the rest of the CDR3 is filled in from the germline J gene. The chain links TRBV16 to TRBJ2-7; possibly TRBD1 for D (6 bases). Trimming cost V 3 bases and J 2 bases, with 14 bases left between them. Germline assignment: CDR1 KGHSY and CDR2 FQNENV. This CDR3 region has 15 residues. CDR3 protein: CASSQLGALTYEQYF. Partial CDR3 DNA: TGTGCCAGCAGCCAGTTGGGGGCACTGACCTACGAG.

Note on this clone: The sequence runs out 3 residues before the end of the CDR3; the remainder is reconstructed from the germline J gene. The genes are TRBV10-3 and TRBJ2-2, with 9 bases that match TRBD1. Losses at the gene ends were 2 bases for V and 1 base for J; bases not matched to a gene: 2. The CDR3 is made up of 16 amino acids. Germline CDR1 and CDR2: ENHRY and SYGVKD. The sequenced part of the CDR3 DNA is TGTGCCATCAGTGAGGGGACAGGGAAGAACACCGGGGAG. It translates to CAISEGTGKNTGE. The full CDR3 is CAISEGTGKNTGELFF.

On this clone itself: With the read ending 3 residues before the CDR3 end, the germline J gene is used to fill in that end. V and J are TRBV9 and TRBJ1-2, with a weak D call TRBD1 (5 bases). This CDR3 is built from 15 residues. From germline, CDR1 is SGDLS and CDR2 YYNGEE. V lost 0 bases, J lost 1 base, and 10 bases lay in between. The CDR3 loop reads CASSVGPGSNYGYTF. Incomplete CDR3 DNA: TGTGCCAGCAGCGTAGGTCCAGGGAGTAACTATGGC.

Concerning this clone: The CDR3 end falls 3 residues outside the read, so it is completed with the germline J gene. The chain has TRBV20-1 and TRBJ2-3, with 13 nucleotides matching TRBD2. The CDR3 sequence is 17 residues long. J gave up 4 bases and V 5 bases, and 12 bases lay outside the gene matches. Germline values: CDR1 DFQATT, CDR2 SNEGSKA (reference sequence). Partial CDR3 DNA: TGCAGTGCTTTCGACAAGACTAGCGGGGGGCCCGCAGATACG. It translates to CSAFDKTSGGPADT. The whole CDR3 sequence is CSAFDKTSGGPADTQYF.

As concerns this clone: From the germline J gene comes the end of the CDR3, since the read stops 3 residues before it. The V and J genes are TRBV20-1 and TRBJ2-1, with TRBD2 matching 8 bases. Germline CDR1 reads DFQATT; CDR2 reads SNEGSKA (reference sequence). This CDR3 comprises 16 residues. Trimming cost V 0 bases and J 3 bases; bases outside gene matches: 7. The part of the CDR3 DNA that was read is TGCAGTGCTAGAGAGCAACGGGGGGGTCGCTACAATGAG. Protein: CSAREQRGGRYNE. In full, the CDR3 is CSAREQRGGRYNEQFF.

Notes on this clone: The CDR3 end is not reached by the read, which stops 3 residues before it; the germline J gene fills it in. The chain has TRBV2 and TRBJ2-7; 7 positions agree with TRBD1. Germline V gene data show CDR1 as SNHLY and CDR2 as FYNNEI. Trimming took 4 bases from V and 5 from J; bases not matched to a gene: 11. The CDR3 covers 15 residues. The chain's CDR3 is CASSGNRGRSDEQYF. CDR3 DNA (partial): TGTGCCAGCAGTGGGAACAGGGGAAGGAGCGACGAG.

Concerning this clone: Read data end 3 residues before the CDR3 end; the end is taken from the germline J gene. The genes are TRBV23-1 and TRBJ1-4; a weak D match, TRBD1 (5 bases). TRBV23-1 is designated an ORF whose function remains uncertain. CDR3 size: 14 residues. V dropped 7 bases and J dropped 3 bases, with 12 bases sitting between them. Incomplete CDR3 DNA: TGCGCCAGCATAGGGGATGAAGCTAATGAAAAA. Protein product: CASIGDEANEK. The complete CDR3 protein is CASIGDEANEKLFF.

Notes on this clone: The read terminates 3 residues before the CDR3 end, so the remaining end is supplied by the germline J gene. J is TRBJ2-2 and V is TRBV20-1, with 8 bases lining up with TRBD2. V was pared by 6 bases and J by 4 bases, with 10 bases of the junction left unmatched. The V gene's germline CDR1 is DFQATT and CDR2 SNEGSKA (reference sequence). The CDR3 runs to 15 residues. The CDR3 sequence: CSASERGGLTGELFF. The sequenced part of the CDR3 DNA is TGCAGTGCGTCTGAACGGGGGGGCCTCACCGGGGAG.

As for this clone: The read terminates 3 residues ahead of where the CDR3 ends, so the germline J gene completes it. V gene TRBV2 combines with J gene TRBJ1-1, with 7 positions matching TRBD1. The germline gives CDR1 SNHLY, CDR2 FYNNEI. CDR3 length equals 13 residues. J was trimmed by 6 bases and V by 4 bases; bases with no gene match: 5. The covered CDR3 bases are TGTGCCAGCAGTGGAGGGGGCTCCTCTGAA. This translates into CASSGGGSSE. The whole CDR3 is CASSGGGSSEAFF.

In regard to this clone: The CDR3 end falls 3 residues outside the read, so it is completed with the germline J gene. The chain joins TRBV7-2 to TRBJ2-3, with TRBD2 as a possible D gene (6 bases). CDR3 length equals 15 residues. The V end lost 3 bases, the J end lost 0 bases, and 10 bases lay between the germline ends. CDR1 is SGHTA, CDR2 FQGNSA, per germline. CDR3 region: CASSFTGTSTDTQYF. Partial CDR3 DNA: TGTGCCAGCAGCTTTACCGGGACTAGCACAGATACG.

With respect to this clone: From the germline J gene comes the end of the CDR3, since the read stops 3 residues before it. The chain is built from TRBV30 and TRBJ2-1; D might be TRBD2 (5 bases). The CDR3 totals 13 residues. The V and J ends lost 2 bases and 3 bases respectively, with 8 bases between them. Germline CDR1 is GTSNPN and CDR2 is SVGIG (reference sequence). CDR3 sequence reads: CAWSSGFYNEQFF. The CDR3 bases that were read are TGTGCCTGGAGTTCGGGGTTCTACAATGAG.

Concerning this clone itself: The read is 3 residues too short to cover the CDR3 end, so that end is filled in from the germline J gene. The chain is built from TRBV5-1 and TRBJ2-7, with D tentatively TRBD1 or TRBD2 (5 bases each). CDR1 is SGHRS and CDR2 is YFSETQ in the germline V gene. The CDR3 has 14 amino acids. Trimming cost V 0 bases and J 3 bases, with 10 bases left between them. The CDR3 spells CASSLGQGVYEQYF. The part of the CDR3 DNA that was read is TGCGCCAGCAGCTTGGGCCAGGGAGTCTACGAG.

Regarding this clone: Sequencing ends 3 residues short of the CDR3 end; the germline J gene provides the rest. This sequence joins TRBV5-1 and TRBJ1-6; 9 nucleotides align to TRBD1. J gave up 0 bases and V 4 bases, and 2 bases lay outside the gene matches. CDR1 is SGHRS and CDR2 is YFSETQ in the germline V gene. The CDR3 contains 16 residues. CDR3 protein: CASSTGGSSYNSPLHF. CDR3 DNA (partial): TGCGCCAGCAGCACAGGGGGCAGCTCCTATAATTCACCC.

In regard to this clone: The read halts 3 residues ahead of the CDR3 end, with the missing end drawn from the germline J gene. The chain couples TRBV7-6 to TRBJ2-5, with D possibly matching TRBD2 (6 bases). Trimming took off 3 bases at V and 1 base at J, with 12 bases between the two ends. The CDR3 totals 15 residues. CDR1 and CDR2 (germline): SGHVS, FNYEAQ. The CDR3 sequence: CASSFNFGGQETQYF. CDR3 DNA (partial): TGTGCCAGCAGCTTCAACTTCGGGGGCCAAGAGACC.

Concerning this clone itself: The CDR3 end falls 3 residues outside the read, so it is completed with the germline J gene. V gene TRBV6-4 combines with J gene TRBJ2-3; D remains ambiguous. This CDR3 has 15 amino acids. V was cut by 4 bases and J by 1 base, with 12 bases left in between. Germline V gene data show CDR1 as MRHNA and CDR2 as SNTAGT. CDR3 DNA (partial): TGTGCCAGCAGTGTGTCGGTTTTGGGCACAGATACG. Its protein product is CASSVSVLGTDT. The complete CDR3 sequence is CASSVSVLGTDTQYF.

Concerning this clone: The read ends 3 residues early relative to the CDR3; the germline J gene fills the gap. The chain uses TRBV2 and TRBJ1-2, with D unresolved. The CDR3 runs 12 residues. Germline CDR1 SNHLY, CDR2 FYNNEI. V dropped 9 bases and J dropped 4 bases, with 12 bases sitting between them. The CDR3 bases that were read are TGTGCCAGTCTGGGCCAATTCTATGGC. Its translation: CASLGQFYG. The whole CDR3 protein reads CASLGQFYGYTF.

As to this clone: The CDR3 goes on 3 residues after the read ends, and that part is filled in from the germline J gene. The rearrangement joins TRBV4-1 to TRBJ2-7; a possible D gene is TRBD2 (7 bases). CDR3 length: 15 residues. Trimming removed 4 bases at V and 3 bases at J, with 16 bases between. Germline V gene data show CDR1 as MGHRA and CDR2 as YSYEKL. The CDR3 bases that were read are TGCGCCAGCAGCCGTCTCGCGGGGGCCAACTACGAG. Amino acid sequence: CASSRLAGANYE. The entire CDR3 protein is CASSRLAGANYEQYF.

Notes on this clone: The CDR3 end is not reached by the read, which stops 3 residues before it; the germline J gene fills it in. V gene TRBV5-4 combines with J gene TRBJ2-2; tentative D call: TRBD1 (5 bases). Trimming cost V 0 bases and J 1 base, with 10 bases left between them. The V gene's germline CDR1 is SGHNT and CDR2 YYREEE (reference sequence). This CDR3 is 16 amino acids long. The chain's CDR3 is CASSLGRVRNTGELFF. The CDR3 DNA, read in part, is TGTGCCAGCAGCTTGGGCAGGGTTCGGAACACCGGGGAG.

On this clone itself: The observed sequence ends 3 residues before the CDR3 terminus, with the missing tail filled in from the germline J gene. The J gene is TRBJ2-5, the V gene TRBV7-9; D perhaps matches TRBD2 (6 bases). CDR3 length equals 15 residues. V gave up 1 base and J gave up 5 bases, with 14 bases separating them. Germline V gene sequence: CDR1 SEHNR, CDR2 FQNEAQ (reference sequence). The CDR3 bases that were read are TGTGCCAGCAGCTTAGGTATTAGCGGAGGGGAGACC. Encoded protein: CASSLGISGGET. The CDR3 in full is CASSLGISGGETQYF. Based on the CDR3 plus reference TRBV7-9 and TRBJ2-5, the full variable domain is DTGVSQNPRHKITKRGQNVTFRCDPISEHNRLYWYRQTLGQGPEFLTYFQNEAQLEKSRLLSDRFSAERPKGSFSTLEIQRTEQGDSAMYLCASSLGISGGETQYFGPGTRLLVL.

CDR3 residues: CASVREYGYTF. The CDR3 bases that were read are TGTGCCAGCGTCAGAGAGTATGGC. This rearrangement joins TRBV2 to TRBJ1-2; no clear D. The read ends 3 residues shy of where the CDR3 ends; the end is completed using the germline J gene. The ends were cut back, 8 bases at V and 5 bases at J, with 9 bases in the middle. This CDR3 region has 11 residues. Germline V gives CDR1 SNHLY, CDR2 FYNNEI.

As for this clone: Read coverage stops 3 residues before the CDR3 terminus; the germline J gene supplies the remainder. The J gene is TRBJ1-6, the V gene TRBV20-1, with TRBD1 matching 11 bases. CDR1 is DFQATT and CDR2 is SNEGSKA in the germline V gene (reference sequence). CDR3 length: 14 residues. The CDR3: CSASSGTGGSTLHF. The part of the CDR3 DNA that was read is TGCAGTGCTAGTTCCGGGACAGGGGGATCCACC.

A note on this clone: The read terminates 3 residues ahead of where the CDR3 ends, so the germline J gene completes it. The V call is TRBV29-1, the J call TRBJ1-3; TRBD1 might be the D (5 bases). From germline, CDR1 is SQVTM and CDR2 ANQGSEA. The CDR3 is 13 residues long. V was cut by 7 bases and J by 0 bases, with 10 bases left in between. The sequenced CDR3 bases are TGCAGCGGGACAAAGAGCTCTGGAAACACC. Protein product: CSGTKSSGNT. The complete CDR3 reads CSGTKSSGNTIYF.

The chain's CDR3 is CASSLLLRGNTGELFF. The CDR3 DNA, read in part, is TGCGCCAGCAGCTTGTTGCTCAGGGGCAACACCGGGGAG. J is TRBJ2-2 and V is TRBV5-1; the D gene is possibly TRBD1 (6 bases). The read gets to within 3 residues of the CDR3 end, and the germline J gene fills in the rest. Trimming removed 1 base from V and 2 bases from J, with 12 bases in between. The CDR3 spans 16 residues. Germline V CDR1 and CDR2: SGHRS, YFSETQ. Using reference TRBV5-1 and TRBJ2-2 for the parts outside the CDR3, the full variable domain is KAGVTQTPRYLIKTRGQQVTLSCSPISGHRSVSWYQQTPGQGLQFLFEYFSETQRNKGNFPGRFSGRQFSNSRSEMNVSTLELGDSALYLCASSLLLRGNTGELFFGEGSRLTVL.

Turning to this clone: Sequencing ends 3 residues short of the CDR3 end; the germline J gene provides the rest. The chain combines TRBV6-4 with TRBJ1-1, with D perhaps matching TRBD1 (5 bases). Trimming stripped 7 bases from V and 1 base from J, with 13 bases between. CDR3 length: 14 residues. Germline CDR1 MRHNA, CDR2 SNTAGT. The CDR3 reads CASKPTDTNTEAFF. The sequenced CDR3 bases are TGTGCCAGCAAACCGACAGACACGAACACTGAA.